This is a list of T cell receptor beta chains from one sample in a study of blood T cell repertoires in COVID-19. TCRdb keeps only in-frame clones here, not all; method: immunoSEQ multiplex PCR. This table has roughly 50,000 clones, under 90% appearing once. Sequencing was carried out using peripheral blood. The origin of the receptors is a man aged 50 to 59 with acute or convalescent COVID-19. Each CDR3 is given with its conserved first and last residue. The D gene is left open where the match is weak. Some rows mark clone size as missing; the rest say once, few, many or name a class of expanded clone.

. TRBJ1-1 . TRBV30 TGTGCCTGGAACAGGGTCAGTTCTGAAGCTTTCTTT CAWNRVSSEAFF
medium-sized TRBJ2-7 TRBD2 TRBV28 TGTGCCAGCAGTCCCGGGCGGGGGAGGCTGCACGAGCAGTACTTC CASSPGRGRLHEQYF
. TRBJ2-4 TRBD2 TRBV28 TGTGCCAGCAGCCCATCTAGTTGGTGGGCGGGAGGGCCCTCGGGAAACATTCAGTACTTC CASSPSSWWAGGPSGNIQYF
. TRBJ1-2 . TRBV5-4 TGTGCCAGCAGCTTGGGTAGCTATGGCTACACCTTC CASSLGSYGYTF
. TRBJ2-7 . TRBV5-1 TGCGCCAGCAGATTTGGAACAGGGACGAGTTACGAGCAGTACTTC CASRFGTGTSYEQYF
. TRBJ1-5 . TRBV7-9 TGTGCCAGCAGCCCAACGGGAACAGGGCTACAGCCCCAGCATTTT CASSPTGTGLQPQHF
. TRBJ2-7 . TRBV5-1 TGCGCCAGCAGCTCCCTAGCCCTGGCCTCCTACGAGCAGTACTTC CASSSLALASYEQYF
. TRBJ2-3 TRBD2 TRBV24-1 TGTGCCACCAGTGACCGGGGCGGGGGGCGGATCACAGATACGCAGTATTTT CATSDRGGGRITDTQYF
. TRBJ2-1 TRBD2 TRBV5-8 TGTGCCAGCAGCTTTTATCGCCTACTAGCGGGGGGTCCCAATGAGCAGTTCTTC CASSFYRLLAGGPNEQFF
. TRBJ1-4 . TRBV2 TGTGCCAGCAATGTTCGGGGTGCAACTAATGAAAAACTGTTTTTT CASNVRGATNEKLFF
. TRBJ2-5 TRBD1 TRBV2 TGTGCCCTACAGGGGCCGGAACAAGAGACCCAGTACTTC CALQGPEQETQYF
. TRBJ2-7 . TRBV2 TGTGCCAGCAAATCCAGTTCATACGAGCAGTACTTC CASKSSSYEQYF
. TRBJ1-6 . TRBV6-1 TGTGCCAGCAGTGATGGCTTTAATTCACCCCTCCACTTT CASSDGFNSPLHF
once TRBJ2-7 TRBD1 TRBV6-5 TGTGCCAGCAGTTACGGGGCAGGGGGCGGCTACGAGCAGTACTTC CASSYGAGGGYEQYF
. TRBJ2-1 TRBD2 TRBV6-1 TGTGCCAGCAGTGAATTTAGGGCGGGAGGGCCTAACAATGAGCAGTTCTTC CASSEFRAGGPNNEQFF
. TRBJ2-7 TRBD2 TRBV3-1/TRBV3-2 TGTGCCAGCAGCCACACTAGCGACTACGAGCAGTACTTC CASSHTSDYEQYF
. TRBJ2-5 . TRBV6-2/TRBV6-3 TGTGCCAGCAGCGCAGACCCTCGGGGGAGGTACCAAGAGACCCAGTACTTC CASSADPRGRYQETQYF
. TRBJ2-3 . TRBV6-5 TGTGCCAGCAGTCCCCGCCCCCGACTTGATACGCAGTATTTT CASSPRPRLDTQYF
. TRBJ1-2 TRBD1 TRBV6-2/TRBV6-3 TGTGCCAGCAGTATGACAGGGGACTATGGCTACACCTTC CASSMTGDYGYTF
few TRBJ1-6 TRBD1 TRBV2 TGTGCCAGCAGGGGTATAGGGGGCAGAAGTTCACCCCTCCACTTT CASRGIGGRSSPLHF
once TRBJ2-3 TRBD2 TRBV5-3 TGTGCCAGAAGCTTGCCGCCTAGCGGGGGGCAGGATACGCAGTATTTT CARSLPPSGGQDTQYF
. TRBJ2-3 . TRBV9 TGTGCCAGCAGCTTTGGGGGGGCTGCAGATACGCAGTATTTT CASSFGGAADTQYF
. TRBJ2-2 TRBD2 TRBV2 TGTGCCAGCAGGAGCGGGAGCCAGTCCGGGGAGCTGTTTTTT CASRSGSQSGELFF
. TRBJ2-7 . TRBV28 TGTGCCAGCAGTTTAGGCCACTCCTACGAGCAGTACTTC CASSLGHSYEQYF
. TRBJ2-7 . TRBV7-8 TGTGCCAGCAGCCTAGTGTGGGGGCCCTCCTACGAGCAGTACTTC CASSLVWGPSYEQYF
few TRBJ2-1 . TRBV23-1 TGCGCCAGCAGTCAAACTAGGCGAAGCTCCTACAATGAGCAGTTCTTC CASSQTRRSSYNEQFF
. TRBJ2-5 TRBD2 TRBV24-1 TGTGCCACCAGTGATCAAACGCGGACTAGCGGAGGGGTAGAGACCCAGTACTTC CATSDQTRTSGGVETQYF
. TRBJ1-1 TRBD1 TRBV5-1 TGCGCCAGCAGCTTGGAGGGGACAGGGGCGACCACTGAAGCTTTCTTT CASSLEGTGATTEAFF
. TRBJ2-1 . TRBV3-1/TRBV3-2 TGTGCCAGCAGCCCCGCTAGCGCCCCGAGAGGAGTCACCTACAATGAGCAGTTCTTC CASSPASAPRGVTYNEQFF
. TRBJ2-1 . TRBV9 TGTGCCAGCAGCGAGAATAGCAATGAGCAGTTCTTC CASSENSNEQFF
. TRBJ2-1 . TRBV4-2 TGTGCCAGCAGCCAAGATCTTTCGGCTAGCTTCCTCAATGAGCAGTTCTTC CASSQDLSASFLNEQFF
. TRBJ2-7 TRBD1 TRBV18 TGTGCCAGCTCAGATCGGGACAGGCTATGGGAGCAGTACTTC CASSDRDRLWEQYF